This T cell receptor beta chain stems from a study of blood T cell repertoires in COVID-19. Study summary: Acute and convalescent COVID-19 specimens originated in the United States, Italy and Spain. T cells, B-cell-depleted T cells, or PBMCs provided the cDNA or gDNA that served as material.

The authors' processing: Reference gene primer amplification in the assay estimated nucleated cell counts. TCRdb's table, derived via immunoSEQ multiplex PCR, lists solely in-frame clones and lacks some. Clonal size and the V and J genes are those of that table, whereas D and trimming came from the DNA. In the table there are tens of thousands of clones, around 85% of which are singletons. The TCR originated in a woman in her sixties with acute or convalescent COVID-19. The sequenced material came from peripheral blood.

The CDR3 sequence is CASRGTSTGTDTQYF. The CDR3 DNA follows: TGTGCCAGTCGCGGGACTAGCACTGGCACAGATACGCAGTATTTT. The chain has TRBV19 and TRBJ2-3; 9 bases are shared with TRBD2. The V segment lost 8 bases and the J segment 1 base; nucleotides outside the gene matches: 7. Germline assignment: CDR1 LNHDA and CDR2 SQIVND (reference sequence). The CDR3 extends over 15 amino acids.